This is a list of T cell receptor beta chains from one sample in a study of Graves' ophthalmopathy and Graves' hyperthyroidism. TCRdb fed the multiplex PCR reads into MiXCR, producing one record per CDR3 protein. The repertoire holds about 400,000 distinct CDR3 sequences, with approximately 15% as singletons. Sequencing input: peripheral blood. Receptors originate from a woman between 18 and 29 years old with stable Graves' hyperthyroidism. CDR3s include the opening cysteine and the closing phenylalanine or tryptophan. The D gene is left open where the match is weak. Some rows mark clone size as missing; the rest say once, few, many or name a class of expanded clone.

J,V,D,size,CDR3,DNA
TRBJ1-1,TRBV4-1,NA,NA,CASSQGMRDVNTEAFF,TGCGCCAGCAGCCAAGGAATGAGGGACGTGAACACTGAAGCTTTCTTT
TRBJ1-5,TRBV19,TRBD1,NA,CASKITGERIGIQPQHF,TGTGCCAGTAAGATCACAGGGGAGAGGATAGGGATACAGCCCCAGCATTTT
TRBJ2-6,TRBV11-3,NA,NA,CASRLGGMGFTGANVLTF,TGTGCCAGCAGATTAGGGGGTATGGGCTTTACTGGGGCCAACGTCCTGACTTTC
TRBJ2-5,TRBV12-3/TRBV12-4,TRBD2,many,CASSSLAGGKETQYF,TGTGCCAGCAGTTCCCTAGCGGGGGGGAAAGAGACCCAGTACTTC
TRBJ2-6,TRBV6-5,NA,many,CASSYLPLASGANVLTF,TGTGCCAGCAGTTACTTACCCCTCGCCTCTGGGGCCAACGTCCTGACTTTC
TRBJ2-3,TRBV7-2,TRBD2,NA,CASSLAGGTADTQYF,TGTGCCAGCAGCTTAGCGGGGGGGACGGCAGATACGCAGTATTTT
TRBJ2-2,TRBV9,TRBD2,few,CASSVGTSGGGHSGELFF,TGTGCCAGCAGCGTAGGGACTAGCGGGGGGGGTCATTCCGGGGAGCTGTTTTTT
TRBJ2-7,TRBV9,TRBD1,many,CASSVKMRTGGFTEQYF,TGTGCCAGCAGCGTAAAGATGAGGACAGGGGGCTTTACTGAGCAGTACTTC
TRBJ2-5,TRBV2,NA,many,CASTEGETQYF,TGTGCCAGCACCGAGGGGGAGACCCAGTACTTC
TRBJ2-7,TRBV11-2,TRBD1,many,CASSLGTGFSSYEQYF,TGTGCCAGCAGCCTCGGGACAGGGTTTAGCTCCTACGAGCAGTACTTC
TRBJ2-1,TRBV12-3/TRBV12-4,NA,NA,CASSPRGSQYSYNEQFF,TGTGCCAGCAGCCCTCGGGGGAGCCAATACTCCTACAATGAGCAGTTCTTC
TRBJ1-1,TRBV20-1,NA,many,CSARDGERTEAFF,TGCAGTGCGCGGGACGGGGAACGGACTGAAGCTTTCTTT
TRBJ2-2,TRBV6-1,TRBD2,NA,CASSRGGDTGELFF,TGTGCCAGCAGCCGGGGGGGGGACACCGGGGAGCTGTTTTTT
TRBJ2-2,TRBV10-3,NA,NA,CAISETGTGELFF,TGTGCCATCAGTGAGACAGGAACCGGGGAGCTGTTTTTT
TRBJ1-1,TRBV12-3/TRBV12-4,NA,many,CASSLGSAYTEAFF,TGTGCCAGCAGTTTGGGCAGTGCTTATACTGAAGCTTTCTTT
TRBJ1-1,TRBV6-1,NA,many,CASSPDRTRNTEAFF,TGTGCCAGCAGCCCCGATCGGACACGGAACACTGAAGCTTTCTTT
TRBJ1-2,TRBV29-1,TRBD1,many,CSVLRQGDQVSYGYTF,TGCAGCGTTTTGAGACAGGGGGATCAGGTTAGCTATGGCTACACCTTC
TRBJ2-2,TRBV11-2,TRBD1,few,CASSEGAPRPSNTGELFF,TGTGCCAGCTCTGAGGGGGCACCCAGGCCCTCGAACACCGGGGAGCTGTTTTTT
TRBJ2-2,TRBV6-2/TRBV6-3,NA,many,CASSYGVRTGELFF,TGTGCCAGCAGTTATGGGGTTCGCACCGGGGAGCTGTTTTTT
TRBJ1-2,TRBV19,NA,many,CASSIVTQHSNYGYTF,TGTGCCAGTAGTATAGTAACTCAGCACTCTAACTATGGCTACACCTTC
TRBJ1-3,TRBV5-1,NA,many,CASSGGPPQGNTIYF,TGCGCCAGCAGCGGGGGTCCACCTCAAGGAAACACCATATATTTT
TRBJ1-1,TRBV12-3/TRBV12-4,NA,many,CASSSPGEATEAFF,TGTGCCAGCAGTTCCCCGGGGGAGGCCACTGAAGCTTTCTTT
TRBJ1-1,TRBV7-9,NA,many,CASTDRGDTEAFF,TGTGCCAGCACCGACCGGGGTGACACTGAAGCTTTCTTT
TRBJ2-7,TRBV4-2,NA,many,CASSQDRRQRKDYEQYF,TGTGCCAGCAGCCAAGATCGGAGGCAGCGAAAAGACTACGAGCAGTACTTC
TRBJ1-1,TRBV7-9,TRBD1,few,CASSLPRTGPIGTEAFF,TGTGCCAGCAGCTTACCTAGGACAGGGCCAATTGGGACTGAAGCTTTCTTT
TRBJ2-2,TRBV5-1,NA,many,CASSLSGALNTGELFF,TGCGCCAGCAGCTTATCTGGGGCGCTGAACACCGGGGAGCTGTTTTTT
TRBJ2-7,TRBV11-3,NA,many,CASSLGTTLDEQYF,TGTGCCAGCAGCTTAGGGACAACCCTCGACGAGCAGTACTTC
TRBJ1-2,TRBV7-2,NA,many,CASSSIGVGYGYTF,TGTGCCAGCAGCTCCATTGGGGTGGGCTATGGCTACACCTTC
TRBJ2-5,TRBV7-8,NA,many,CASSPGRRAETQYF,TGTGCCAGCAGCCCCGGACGTAGAGCTGAGACCCAGTACTTC
TRBJ1-2,TRBV7-2,TRBD1,few,CASSRQGVGYGYTF,TGTGCCAGCAGCCGACAGGGGGTTGGGTATGGCTACACCTTC
TRBJ2-5,TRBV20-1,NA,many,CSAPSRETQYF,TGCAGTGCCCCGTCCCGAGAGACCCAGTACTTC
TRBJ2-2,TRBV2,TRBD2,many,CASRTSGGAGGELFF,TGTGCCAGCAGGACTAGCGGGGGGGCCGGCGGGGAGCTGTTTTTT
TRBJ1-2,TRBV6-1,NA,many,CASSPTVGGYTF,TGTGCCAGCAGCCCGACTGTCGGGGGCTACACCTTC
TRBJ1-1,TRBV10-1,NA,many,CASSVSVTEAFF,TGCGCCAGCAGTGTAAGCGTGACTGAAGCTTTCTTT
TRBJ2-5,TRBV20-1,NA,many,CSAGALYQETQYF,TGCAGTGCTGGGGCCTTGTACCAAGAGACCCAGTACTTC
TRBJ2-7,TRBV12-3/TRBV12-4,NA,many,CASMRQGYGEQYF,TGTGCCAGCATGAGACAAGGATATGGCGAGCAGTACTTC
TRBJ2-5,TRBV20-1,TRBD2,many,CSAPSGGTETQYF,TGCAGTGCCCCTAGCGGGGGGACAGAGACCCAGTACTTC
TRBJ1-1,TRBV28,NA,many,CASSFLGFTEAFF,TGTGCCAGCAGTTTTTTGGGTTTCACTGAAGCTTTCTTT
TRBJ1-5,TRBV6-1,TRBD1,many,CASGTGAGAQPQHF,TGTGCCAGCGGGACAGGGGCAGGGGCTCAGCCCCAGCATTTT
TRBJ2-7,TRBV10-3,TRBD1,many,CAISDRDRIYEQYF,TGTGCCATCAGTGACCGGGACAGGATCTACGAGCAGTACTTC
TRBJ1-1,TRBV6-2/TRBV6-3,NA,many,CASTSGGTEAFF,TGTGCCAGCACCTCTGGGGGGACTGAAGCTTTCTTT
TRBJ2-7,TRBV12-3/TRBV12-4,NA,many,CASSQPNFRGAYEQYF,TGTGCCAGCAGTCAACCCAATTTCAGGGGAGCCTACGAGCAGTACTTC
TRBJ2-7,TRBV6-1,TRBD1,many,CASDVPGQESEQYF,TGTGCCAGCGACGTTCCGGGACAGGAATCCGAGCAGTACTTC
TRBJ2-7,TRBV6-1,NA,many,CASSEAPQGLGEQYF,TGTGCCAGCAGTGAAGCGCCACAGGGTCTTGGAGAGCAGTACTTC
TRBJ2-7,TRBV28,TRBD1,many,CASSELPDRGGYEQYF,TGTGCCAGCAGCGAACTTCCGGACAGGGGAGGGTACGAGCAGTACTTC
TRBJ2-7,TRBV7-6,TRBD1,many,CASSRTGVGYEQYF,TGTGCCAGCAGCAGGACAGGGGTAGGCTACGAGCAGTACTTC
TRBJ2-7,TRBV11-2,NA,NA,CASSLSRQGGFHEQYF,TGTGCCAGCAGCTTATCCAGACAGGGAGGTTTCCACGAGCAGTACTTC
TRBJ2-5,TRBV28,NA,NA,CASSFLLQGGETQYF,TGTGCCAGCAGTTTCCTTTTACAGGGTGGAGAGACCCAGTACTTC
TRBJ2-7,TRBV7-8,NA,few,CASTPTGRMDYEQYF,TGTGCCAGCACCCCCACCGGACGTATGGACTACGAGCAGTACTTC
TRBJ2-7,TRBV7-2,NA,many,CASKMGRSSYEQYF,TGTGCCAGCAAGATGGGGCGGAGCTCCTACGAGCAGTACTTC
TRBJ1-1,TRBV5-1,TRBD1,many,CASSFGTGSLIHTEAFF,TGCGCCAGCAGCTTCGGGACAGGGTCCCTAATACACACTGAAGCTTTCTTT
TRBJ1-5,TRBV10-1,NA,many,CASSESGANQPQHF,TGCGCCAGCAGTGAGTCCGGGGCCAATCAGCCCCAGCATTTT
TRBJ1-2,TRBV28,NA,many,CASSSTGFLYGYTF,TGTGCCAGCAGTTCCACGGGATTCCTCTATGGCTACACCTTC